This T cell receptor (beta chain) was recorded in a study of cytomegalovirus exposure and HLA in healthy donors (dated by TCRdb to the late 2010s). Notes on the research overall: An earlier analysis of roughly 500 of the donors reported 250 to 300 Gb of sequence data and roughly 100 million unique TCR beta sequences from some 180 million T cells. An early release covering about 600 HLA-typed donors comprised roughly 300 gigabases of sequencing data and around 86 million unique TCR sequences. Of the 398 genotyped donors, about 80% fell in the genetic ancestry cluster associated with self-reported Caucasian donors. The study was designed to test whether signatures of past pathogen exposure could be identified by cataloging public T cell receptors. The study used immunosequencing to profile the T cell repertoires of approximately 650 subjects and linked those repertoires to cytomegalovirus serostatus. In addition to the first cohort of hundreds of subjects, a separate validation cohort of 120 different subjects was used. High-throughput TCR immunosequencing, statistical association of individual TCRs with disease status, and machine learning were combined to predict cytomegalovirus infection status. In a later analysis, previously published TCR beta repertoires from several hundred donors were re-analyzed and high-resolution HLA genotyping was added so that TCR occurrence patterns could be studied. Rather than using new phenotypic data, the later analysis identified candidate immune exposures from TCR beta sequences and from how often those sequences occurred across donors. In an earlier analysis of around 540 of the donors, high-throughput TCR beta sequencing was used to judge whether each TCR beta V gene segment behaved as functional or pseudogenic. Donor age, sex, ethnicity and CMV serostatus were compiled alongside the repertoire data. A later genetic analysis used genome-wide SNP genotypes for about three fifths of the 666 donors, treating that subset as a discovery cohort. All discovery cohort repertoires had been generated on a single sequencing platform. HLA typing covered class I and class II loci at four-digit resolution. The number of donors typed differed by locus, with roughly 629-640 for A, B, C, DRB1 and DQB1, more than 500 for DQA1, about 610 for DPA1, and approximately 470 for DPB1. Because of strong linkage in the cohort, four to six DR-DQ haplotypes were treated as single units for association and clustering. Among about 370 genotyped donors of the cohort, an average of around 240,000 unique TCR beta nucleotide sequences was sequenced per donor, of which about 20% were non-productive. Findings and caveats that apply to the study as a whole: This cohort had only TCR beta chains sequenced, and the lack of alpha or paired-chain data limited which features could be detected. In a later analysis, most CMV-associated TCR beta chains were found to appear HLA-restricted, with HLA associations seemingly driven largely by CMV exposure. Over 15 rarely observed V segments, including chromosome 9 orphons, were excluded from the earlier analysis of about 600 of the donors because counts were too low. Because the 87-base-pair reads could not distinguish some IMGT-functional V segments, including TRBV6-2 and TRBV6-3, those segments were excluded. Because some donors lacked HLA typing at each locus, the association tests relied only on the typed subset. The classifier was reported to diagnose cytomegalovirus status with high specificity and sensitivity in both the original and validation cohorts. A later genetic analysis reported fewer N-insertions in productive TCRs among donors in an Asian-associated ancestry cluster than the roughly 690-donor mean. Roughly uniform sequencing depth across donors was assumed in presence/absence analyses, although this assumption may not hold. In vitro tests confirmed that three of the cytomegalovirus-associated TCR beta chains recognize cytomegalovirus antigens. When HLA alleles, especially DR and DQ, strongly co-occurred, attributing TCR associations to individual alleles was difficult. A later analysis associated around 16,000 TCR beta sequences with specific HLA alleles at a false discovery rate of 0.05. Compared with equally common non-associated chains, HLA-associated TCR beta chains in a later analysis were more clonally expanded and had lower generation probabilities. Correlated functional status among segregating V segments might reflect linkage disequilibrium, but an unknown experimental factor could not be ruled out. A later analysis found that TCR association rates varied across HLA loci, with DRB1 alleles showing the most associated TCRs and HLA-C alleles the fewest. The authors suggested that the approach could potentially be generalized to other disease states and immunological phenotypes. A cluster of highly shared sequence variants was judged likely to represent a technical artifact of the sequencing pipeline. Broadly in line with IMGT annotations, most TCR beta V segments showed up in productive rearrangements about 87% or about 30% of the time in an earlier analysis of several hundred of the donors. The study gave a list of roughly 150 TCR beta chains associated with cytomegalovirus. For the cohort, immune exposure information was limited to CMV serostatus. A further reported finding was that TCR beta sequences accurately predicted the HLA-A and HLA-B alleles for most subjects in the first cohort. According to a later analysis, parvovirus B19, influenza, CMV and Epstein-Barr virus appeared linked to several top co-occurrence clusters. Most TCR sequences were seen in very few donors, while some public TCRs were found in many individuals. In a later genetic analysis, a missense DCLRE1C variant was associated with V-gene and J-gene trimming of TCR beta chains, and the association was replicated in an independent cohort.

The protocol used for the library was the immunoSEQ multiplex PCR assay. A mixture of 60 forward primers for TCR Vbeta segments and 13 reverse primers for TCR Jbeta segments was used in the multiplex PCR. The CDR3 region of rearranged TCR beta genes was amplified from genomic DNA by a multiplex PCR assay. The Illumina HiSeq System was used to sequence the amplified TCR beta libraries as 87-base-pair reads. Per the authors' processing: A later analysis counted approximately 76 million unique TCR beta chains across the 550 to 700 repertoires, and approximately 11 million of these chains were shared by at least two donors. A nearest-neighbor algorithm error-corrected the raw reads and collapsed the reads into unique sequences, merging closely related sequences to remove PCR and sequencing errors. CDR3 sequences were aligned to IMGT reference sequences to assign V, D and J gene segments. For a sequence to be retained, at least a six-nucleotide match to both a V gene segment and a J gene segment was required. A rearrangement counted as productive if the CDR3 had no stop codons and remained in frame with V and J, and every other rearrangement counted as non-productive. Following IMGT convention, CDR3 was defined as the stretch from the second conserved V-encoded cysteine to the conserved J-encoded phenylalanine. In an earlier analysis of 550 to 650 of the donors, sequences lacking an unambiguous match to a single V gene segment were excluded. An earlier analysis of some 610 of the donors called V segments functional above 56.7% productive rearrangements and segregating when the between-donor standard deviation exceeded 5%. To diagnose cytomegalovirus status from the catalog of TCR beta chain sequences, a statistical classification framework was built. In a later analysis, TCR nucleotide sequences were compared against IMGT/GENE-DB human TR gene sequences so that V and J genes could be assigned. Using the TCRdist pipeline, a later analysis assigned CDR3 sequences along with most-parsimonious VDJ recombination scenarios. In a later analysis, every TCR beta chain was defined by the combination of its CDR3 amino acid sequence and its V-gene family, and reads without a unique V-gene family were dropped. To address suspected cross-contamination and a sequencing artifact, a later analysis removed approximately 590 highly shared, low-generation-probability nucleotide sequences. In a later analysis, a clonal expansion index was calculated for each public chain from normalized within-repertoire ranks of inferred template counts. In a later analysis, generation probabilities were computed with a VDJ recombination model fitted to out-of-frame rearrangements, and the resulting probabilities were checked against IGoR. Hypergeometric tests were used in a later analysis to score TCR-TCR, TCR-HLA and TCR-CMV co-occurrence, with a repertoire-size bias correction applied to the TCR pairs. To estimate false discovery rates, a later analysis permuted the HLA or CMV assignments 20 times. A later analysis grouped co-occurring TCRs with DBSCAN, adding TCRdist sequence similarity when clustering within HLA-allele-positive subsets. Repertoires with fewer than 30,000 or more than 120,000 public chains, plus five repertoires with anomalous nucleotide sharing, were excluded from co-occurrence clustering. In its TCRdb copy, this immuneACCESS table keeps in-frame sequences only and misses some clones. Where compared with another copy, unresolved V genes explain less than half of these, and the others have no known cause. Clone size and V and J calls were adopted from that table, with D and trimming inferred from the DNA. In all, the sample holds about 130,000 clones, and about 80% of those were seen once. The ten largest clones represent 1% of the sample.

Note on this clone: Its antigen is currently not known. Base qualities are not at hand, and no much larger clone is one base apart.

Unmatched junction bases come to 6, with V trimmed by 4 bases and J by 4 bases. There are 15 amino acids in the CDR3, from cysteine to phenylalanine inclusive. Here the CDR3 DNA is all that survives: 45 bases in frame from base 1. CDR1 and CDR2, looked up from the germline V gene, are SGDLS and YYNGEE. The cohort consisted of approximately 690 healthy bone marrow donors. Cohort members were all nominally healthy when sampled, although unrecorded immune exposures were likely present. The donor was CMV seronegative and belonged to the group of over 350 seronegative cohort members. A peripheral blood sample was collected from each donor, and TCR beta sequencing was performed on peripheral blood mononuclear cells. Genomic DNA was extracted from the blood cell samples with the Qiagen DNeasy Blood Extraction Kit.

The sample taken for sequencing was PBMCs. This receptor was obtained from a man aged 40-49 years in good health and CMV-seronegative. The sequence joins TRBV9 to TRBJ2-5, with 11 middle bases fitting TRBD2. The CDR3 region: CASSRTSGGGETQYF. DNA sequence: TGTGCCAGCAGCCGTACTAGCGGGGGAGGAGAGACCCAGTACTTC.